Described below is a single T cell receptor (beta chain) sequence and its context. Other DNA sequences of this sample code for an identical CDR3. The sample is drawn from a study of cytomegalovirus exposure and HLA in healthy donors. Trimming took 5 bases from V and 2 from J; bases not matched to a gene: 2. Germline values: CDR1 SGHVS, CDR2 FNYEAQ. The CDR3 is 13 amino acids. Healthy bone marrow donors made up the cohort. PCR involved 60 Vbeta and 13 Jbeta primers. The data were produced by immunoSEQ multiplex PCR, yet TCRdb's version contains in-frame clones alone and is incomplete. The sample holds around 84,000 clones, about 80% seen once.

The sample was PBMCs. The chain employs TRBV7-6 and TRBJ1-2; TRBD1 agrees at 7 bases. The clonotype was recovered from a man aged 45-65 years in good health and CMV-seronegative. The CDR3: CASSPTGNYGYTF. The CDR3, as DNA: TGTGCCAGCAGCCCGACAGGGAACTATGGCTACACCTTC.